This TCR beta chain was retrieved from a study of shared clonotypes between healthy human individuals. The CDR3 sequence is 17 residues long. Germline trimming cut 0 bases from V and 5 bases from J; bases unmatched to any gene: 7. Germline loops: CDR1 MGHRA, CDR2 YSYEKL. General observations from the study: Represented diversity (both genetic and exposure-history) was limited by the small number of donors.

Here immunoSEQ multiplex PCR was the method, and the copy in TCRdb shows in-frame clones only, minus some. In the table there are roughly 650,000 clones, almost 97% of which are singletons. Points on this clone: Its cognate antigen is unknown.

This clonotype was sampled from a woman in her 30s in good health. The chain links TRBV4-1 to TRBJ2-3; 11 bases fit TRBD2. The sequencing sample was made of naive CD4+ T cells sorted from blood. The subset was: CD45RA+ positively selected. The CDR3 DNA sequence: TGCGCCAGCAGCCAAGATTTACTAGCGGGAGTGGTAGATACGCAGTATTTT. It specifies CASSQDLLAGVVDTQYF.